These 28 T cell receptor beta chains came from one sample sequenced in a study of long-term antiretroviral therapy in people with HIV. A v3.0 immunoSEQ assay was performed at survey level. Assay used: immunoSEQ multiplex PCR; TCRdb lists only in-frame clones, some missing. The table includes fewer than 45,000 clones, over 90% detected once. Material: unsorted PBMCs, obtained 3.7 years after starting antiretroviral therapy. Source of these receptors: a woman between 50 and 59 years old with HIV.

The rearrangement links TRBV9 to TRBJ2-2; D may be TRBD1 (6 bases). The CDR3 is made up of 16 amino acids. The V gene lost 0 bases and the J gene lost 6 bases, with 15 bases spanning the gap. Germline values: CDR1 SGDLS, CDR2 YYNGEE. The CDR3 here is CASSVGAGVRAGELFF. Here the CDR3 DNA reads TGTGCCAGCAGCGTAGGAGCAGGGGTTAGGGCCGGGGAGCTGTTTTTT.

V is TRBV5-4 and J is TRBJ2-3; TRBD2 might be the D (5 bases). The CDR3 has 14 amino acids. Germline loops: CDR1 SGHNT, CDR2 YYREEE (reference sequence). Trimming took 1 base from V and 6 from J, leaving 12 bases between them. CDR3 in amino acids: CASSLFLSADTQYF. In nucleotides, the CDR3 is TGTGCCAGCAGCTTGTTTCTTAGCGCGGATACGCAGTATTTT.

The gene calls are TRBV6-5 and TRBJ1-5, with a tentative D call TRBD1 (5 bases). Germline V gene data show CDR1 as MNHEY and CDR2 as SVGAGI. The length of the CDR3 is 15 residues. V lost 6 bases to trimming and J lost 2 bases, with 14 bases between them. This CDR3 reads CASRPDVGGNQPQHF. The CDR3 DNA sequence: TGTGCCAGCAGACCCGACGTGGGGGGCAATCAGCCCCAGCATTTT.

The sample holds one count of this clone. The V call is TRBV29-1, the J call TRBJ1-1; D gene uncertain. The CDR3 totals 15 residues. V gave up 2 bases and J gave up 2 bases, with 15 bases separating them. The germline V gene has CDR1 SQVTM and CDR2 ANQGSEA. CDR3 nucleotide sequence: TGCAGCGTTGAACGGGAGGTACGGGGTAACACTGAAGCTTTCTTT. Protein product: CSVEREVRGNTEAFF.

This chain uses TRBV9 with TRBJ2-5; a weak D match, TRBD2 (7 bases). The DNA end favors TRBJ2-7, so the J call may be wrong. Germline V gene lookup returns CDR1 SGDLS and CDR2 YYNGEE. The CDR3 runs to 15 residues. The CDR3: CASSVSGGGPREQYF. CDR3 nucleotide sequence: TGTGCCAGCAGCGTAAGTGGGGGGGGCCCCCGCGAGCAGTACTTC.

This chain joins TRBV19 and TRBJ2-2; perhaps TRBD2 as D (7 bases). Germline CDR1 reads LNHDA; CDR2 reads SQIVND (reference sequence). The CDR3 contains 15 residues. V gave up 7 bases and J gave up 3 bases, with 15 bases separating them. CDR3 protein: CASMWRGGYTGELFF. The CDR3 DNA reads as TGTGCCAGTATGTGGAGGGGGGGTTACACCGGGGAGCTGTTTTTT.

The chain recombines TRBV28 with TRBJ1-4, with 7 bases fitting TRBD1. The germline CDR1 and CDR2 sequences are MDHEN and SYDVKM. V trimming: 2 bases; J trimming: 8 bases; junction bases outside the gene matches: 5. CDR3 length equals 14 residues. The CDR3 reads CASSLIQGGEKLFF. In DNA, the CDR3 is TGTGCCAGCAGTTTAATCCAGGGGGGAGAAAAACTGTTTTTT. Drawing the rest from reference TRBV28 and TRBJ1-4, the complete variable domain is DVKVTQSSRYLVKRTGEKVFLECVQDMDHENMFWYRQDPGLGLRLIYFSYDVKMKEKGDIPEGYSVSREKKERFSLILESASTNQTSMYLCASSLIQGGEKLFFGSGTQLSVL.

This chain links TRBV27 with TRBJ2-1; possible D gene TRBD2, 5 bases. CDR3 length: 13 amino acids. V was shortened by 5 bases and J by 10 bases, with 15 bases between the two germline ends. The germline V gene has CDR1 MNHEY and CDR2 SMNVEV (reference sequence). As DNA, the CDR3 is TGTGCCAGCAGTCCCTACTCCCCGGGAGAGCAGTTCTTC. Translation: CASSPYSPGEQFF.

The rearrangement links TRBV13 to TRBJ2-3; D may correspond to TRBD1 or TRBD2 (5 bases each). V lost 5 bases and J lost 4, with 13 bases in between. Germline CDR1 is PRHDT and CDR2 is FYEKMQ (reference sequence). This CDR3 is 14 amino acids long. CDR3 nucleotides: TGTGCCAGCAGCGCTACGGGACGGTCAGATACGCAGTATTTT. This gives the protein CASSATGRSDTQYF.

The chain couples TRBV10-3 to TRBJ2-3; D is perhaps TRBD1 (5 bases). The ends were cut back, 0 bases at V and 2 bases at J, with 6 bases in the middle. There are 14 residues in the CDR3. Germline-derived CDR1 and CDR2 are ENHRY and SYGVKD. The chain's CDR3 is CAISESGDTDTQYF. The CDR3 nucleotides read TGTGCCATCAGTGAGTCAGGGGACACAGATACGCAGTATTTT.

The chain links TRBV6-1 to TRBJ1-1, with D perhaps TRBD1 (5 bases). Between the trimmed V and J ends, which lost 6 bases and 1 base, there was a span of 15 bases. CDR3 size: 15 residues. The germline V gene encodes CDR1 MNHNS and CDR2 SASEGT. The CDR3 spells CASRTLGHQNTEAFF. The CDR3 DNA sequence: TGTGCCAGCAGAACCCTCGGACATCAGAACACTGAAGCTTTCTTT.

The chain has TRBV9 and TRBJ2-5; 11 bases map to TRBD2. V dropped 0 bases and J dropped 7; count of bases not matched to a gene: 2. CDR3 length: 14 residues. Per germline, CDR1 SGDLS and CDR2 YYNGEE. The CDR3 protein is CASSVVTSGGTQYF. CDR3 nucleotide sequence: TGTGCCAGCAGCGTAGTTACTAGCGGGGGGACCCAGTACTTC.

The chain carries TRBV6-5 and TRBJ1-1, with D possibly being TRBD1 (5 bases). CDR1 is MNHEY and CDR2 is SVGAGI in the germline V gene. V was cut by 1 base and J by 5 bases, with 17 bases left in between. The CDR3 totals 16 residues. CDR3 coding DNA: TGTGCCAGCAGTTACTTCTGGGGGAAGTCCAGGACTGAAGCTTTCTTT. Translated: CASSYFWGKSRTEAFF.

The V and J genes are TRBV7-2 and TRBJ1-1, with D hard to call. Trimming shortened V by 3 bases and J by 5 bases, and 7 bases separated the two germline ends. Germline lookup yields CDR1 SGHTA and CDR2 FQGNSA. The CDR3 is 12 amino acids. The CDR3 region is CASSLTLTEAFF. The CDR3 DNA is TGTGCCAGCAGCTTGACCTTAACTGAAGCTTTCTTT.

The V call is TRBV9, the J call TRBJ2-7; TRBD2 agrees at 12 bases. The V gene's germline CDR1 is SGDLS and CDR2 YYNGEE. The trim removed 4 bases at V and 1 base at J, leaving 6 bases unmatched. The CDR3 spans 16 residues. CDR3 region: CASSPGLAGLSYEQYF. The CDR3 DNA reads as TGTGCCAGCAGCCCCGGACTAGCGGGGCTATCCTACGAGCAGTACTTC.

This chain links TRBV4-2 with TRBJ2-7; 9 nucleotides line up with TRBD1. This CDR3 region has 16 residues. The germline gives CDR1 LGHNA, CDR2 YNFKEQ. With 1 base clipped from V and 4 bases from J, the junction kept 8 bases outside the gene matches. CDR3 DNA: TGTGCCAGCAGCCAAGCGTCGGGACAGGGAATGTACGAGCAGTACTTC. It yields the protein CASSQASGQGMYEQYF.

V is TRBV15 and J is TRBJ1-1, with unresolved D. Germline CDR1 LNHNV, CDR2 YYDKDF (reference sequence). The CDR3 contains 13 residues. Between the trimmed V and J ends, which lost 0 bases and 3 bases, there was a span of 5 bases. The CDR3: CATSREIHTEAFF. CDR3 in DNA: TGTGCCACCAGCAGAGAAATCCACACTGAAGCTTTCTTT.

The chain couples TRBV7-6 to TRBJ2-2, with D possibly being TRBD1 or TRBD2 (5 bases each). The V gene lost 5 bases and the J gene lost 3 bases, with 16 bases spanning the gap. This CDR3 has 16 amino acids. The V gene's germline CDR1 is SGHVS and CDR2 FNYEAQ. CDR3 region: CASSTPERGHTGELFF. Here the CDR3 DNA reads TGTGCCAGCAGCACCCCCGAAAGGGGACACACCGGGGAGCTGTTTTTT.

This clone was recorded once. This chain links TRBV30 with TRBJ2-7; possibly TRBD1 for D (5 bases). Trimming pared 3 bases from V and 0 bases from J, leaving 12 bases between. The CDR3 loop spans 14 amino acids. Germline V lookup: CDR1 GTSNPN, CDR2 SVGIG (reference sequence). The CDR3 sequence: CAWRYDSSSYEQYF. For the CDR3, the DNA is TGTGCCTGGAGGTACGACAGTAGCTCCTACGAGCAGTACTTC.

The chain is built from TRBV11-2 and TRBJ1-4; D call uncertain. V gave up 5 bases and J gave up 8 bases, with 15 bases separating them. CDR3 size: 14 residues. Looked up from germline, CDR1 is SGHAT and CDR2 is FQNNGV. CDR3 bases: TGTGCCAGCAGCCTCACCCCGACGCGGGAAAAACTGTTTTTT. Its protein product is CASSLTPTREKLFF. The variable domain in full, completed from reference TRBV11-2 and TRBJ1-4, reads EAGVAQSPRYKIIEKRQSVAFWCNPISGHATLYWYQQILGQGPKLLIQFQNNGVVDDSQLPKDRFSAERLKGVDSTLKIQPAKLEDSAVYLCASSLTPTREKLFFGSGTQLSVL.

This chain joins TRBV5-5 and TRBJ1-2; D is unclear. The CDR3 spans 14 residues. V was clipped by 4 bases and J by 6 bases, with 16 bases between them. Germline V lookup: CDR1 SGHKS, CDR2 YYEKEE (reference sequence). The DNA for the CDR3 is TGTGCCAGCAGCCTAGACCCACCCACGGATGGCTACACCTTC. This encodes CASSLDPPTDGYTF.

The V call is TRBV12-5, the J call TRBJ2-3, with 7 bases identical to TRBD2. The V and J ends lost 1 base and 4 bases, in that order; junction bases with no gene match: 5. The germline CDR1 and CDR2 sequences are LGHNT and FRNRAP. The CDR3 consists of 15 residues. DNA of the CDR3: TGTGCTAGTGGTTTGGGTACTAGCGTGGCAGATACGCAGTATTTT. Protein product: CASGLGTSVADTQYF. Variable domain in full (rest from reference TRBV12-5 and TRBJ2-3): DARVTQTPRHKVTEMGQEVTMRCQPILGHNTVFWYRQTMMQGLELLAYFRNRAPLDDSGMPKDRFSAEMPDATLATLKIQPSEPRDSAVYFCASGLGTSVADTQYFGPGTRLTVL.

This clone was detected once. V is TRBV15 and J is TRBJ1-3; D unresolved. With 6 bases removed from V and 0 bases from J, the gap between germline ends came to 6 bases. Germline CDR1 is LNHNV and CDR2 is YYDKDF (reference sequence). This CDR3 has 13 amino acids. CDR3 sequence reads: CATRVSSGNTIYF. CDR3 nucleotides: TGTGCCACCAGGGTGAGCTCTGGAAACACCATATATTTT.

The rearrangement uses TRBV4-2 and TRBJ2-5, with 11 bases that match TRBD2. The V gene end was trimmed by 4 bases and the J gene end by 1 base; junction bases not matched to a gene: 5. This CDR3 comprises 16 residues. Germline values: CDR1 LGHNA, CDR2 YNFKEQ. The CDR3 DNA is TGTGCCAGCAGCCGCTCTAGCGGGGGGCGCCAAGAGACCCAGTACTTC. Its translation: CASSRSSGGRQETQYF.

J is TRBJ2-2 and V is TRBV5-1; 13 bases line up with TRBD2. CDR3 length equals 17 residues. V lost 3 bases to trimming and J lost 4 bases; unmatched junction nucleotides: 6. CDR1 is SGHRS, CDR2 YFSETQ, per germline. Written as DNA, the CDR3 is TGCGCCAGCAGCTGGTCGACTAGCGGGGGGCCCACCGGGGAGCTGTTTTTT. Its translation is CASSWSTSGGPTGELFF.

This chain links TRBV27 with TRBJ1-3; TRBD1 agrees at 7 bases. CDR1 MNHEY and CDR2 SMNVEV come from the germline V gene (reference sequence). Germline trimming cut 4 bases from V and 1 base from J; bases unmatched to any gene: 4. The CDR3 spans 15 residues. CDR3 in amino acids: CASSSTGASGNTIYF. The CDR3, as DNA: TGTGCCAGCAGTTCAACAGGGGCATCTGGAAACACCATATATTTT.

This clone was recorded once. This chain uses TRBV2 with TRBJ1-2; no definite D call. Germline CDR1 is SNHLY and CDR2 is FYNNEI. V lost 1 base, J lost 0 bases, and 6 bases lay in between. The CDR3 covers 14 residues. CDR3 region: CASSEVGANYGYTF. In DNA form, the CDR3 reads TGTGCCAGCAGTGAAGTCGGGGCTAACTATGGCTACACCTTC. The full variable domain, with the rest looked up from reference TRBV2 and TRBJ1-2, is EPEVTQTPSHQVTQMGQEVILRCVPISNHLYFYWYRQILGQKVEFLVSFYNNEISEKSEIFDDQFSVERPDGSNFTLKIRSTKLEDSAMYFCASSEVGANYGYTFGSGTRLTVV.

CDR3 protein: CAWSEGAKSDTQYF. The CDR3 region has the DNA TGTGCCTGGAGCGAGGGGGCAAAATCAGATACGCAGTATTTT. The chain recombines TRBV30 with TRBJ2-3, with 7 bases that match TRBD1. Trimming cost V 3 bases and J 4 bases; bases outside gene matches: 7. Germline CDR1 and CDR2: GTSNPN and SVGIG (reference sequence). The CDR3 loop spans 14 amino acids.